Detailed here is one T cell receptor beta chain. Its specificity is not known. This sample stems from a study of beta chain features in type 1 diabetes. Overall study findings and caveats: VDJ junctions in type 1 diabetes patients carried more deletions and fewer insertions. All four CD4+ subsets from Type 1 diabetes patients carried moderately but significantly shorter TCRB CDR3s.

All of the isolated RNA was reverse transcribed, so expressed TCRB transcripts were sequenced. Generated by immunoSEQ multiplex PCR, the TCRdb table keeps only in-frame clones and is missing some. The sample lists around 240,000 clones, 16% occurring once. Looked up from germline, CDR1 is SGHNT and CDR2 is YYREEE (reference sequence). Between the trimmed V and J ends, which lost 2 bases and 5 bases, there was a span of 12 bases. The CDR3 runs 14 residues. Naive, central memory, regulatory and stem cell-like memory cells within the CD4+ compartment were sorted using CD45RO/CCR7/CD25/CD127/CD95/CD27. V is TRBV5-4 and J is TRBJ2-3; unclear D gene. The sample consisted of naive CD4+ T cells from blood. The origin of this receptor is a young man with type 1 diabetes. The CDR3 sequence: CASSLRPTIDTQYF. As DNA, the CDR3 is TGTGCCAGCAGCTTAAGGCCTACCATAGATACGCAGTATTTT.